The next 20 T cell receptor beta chains were all read from a single sample in a study of CXCR3-negative and CXCR3-positive naive CD8 T cells. 5' RACE with UMI labels generated the TRB cDNA libraries. No DNA is given; TCRdb re-called the 5' RACE reads and lists each CDR3 protein once. Its clone listing holds over 150,000 distinct CDR3 sequences. Their antigens remain unidentified. Study-level findings and limits: CXCR3-positive naive cells carried more hydrophobic TRB CDR3s than CXCR3-negative naive cells did.

The sample was naive CXCR3+ CD8+ T cells from blood. The subset was: CD45RO-CCR7+CD27+CD95- naive CD8+ T cells expressing CXCR3 (TNR3+). The receptors here all came from a human donor in good health. Some clones in this sample may be carry-over from other donors' samples.

This chain uses TRBV28 with TRBJ2-3; TCRdb picks TRBD2, but there is no DNA to check that call. The CDR3 length is 14 residues. CDR1 and CDR2 from the germline V gene are MDHEN and SYDVKM. CDR3 region: CASSSSGSTDTQYF.

The chain recombines TRBV5-5 with TRBJ2-7; TCRdb picks TRBD1, but there is no DNA to check that call. CDR3 length: 15 amino acids. The germline gives CDR1 SGHKS, CDR2 YYEKEE (reference sequence). The CDR3 loop is CASSLLQGAAYEQYF. Full variable domain (outside the CDR3, taken from reference TRBV5-5 and TRBJ2-7): DAGVTQSPTHLIKTRGQQVTLRCSPISGHKSVSWYQQVLGQGPQFIFQYYEKEERGRGNFPDRFSARQFPNYSSELNVNALLLGDSALYLCASSLLQGAAYEQYFGPGTRLTVT.

This chain links TRBV13 with TRBJ2-1; TCRdb calls TRBD1, which cannot be checked without DNA. The CDR3 is 14 residues long. Germline CDR1 is PRHDT and CDR2 is FYEKMQ (reference sequence). The CDR3 spells CASSLTGQTNEQFF.

The J gene is TRBJ1-4, the V gene TRBV7-3; TCRdb's D call, TRBD1, is unchecked because there is no DNA. CDR1 and CDR2 (germline): SGHTA, FQGTGA. The CDR3 length is 15 residues. CDR3 loop: CASSAGRGVGEKLFF.

CDR3 loop: CSVVGTGGERDF. The chain joins TRBV29-1 to TRBJ2-7; checking the TCRdb D call of TRBD1 is not possible without DNA. The CDR3 extends over 12 amino acids. Germline-derived CDR1 and CDR2 are SQVTM and ANQGSEA.

V is TRBV7-9 and J is TRBJ2-1; without DNA, the TCRdb call of TRBD2 cannot be checked. This CDR3 comprises 14 residues. Germline V gene sequence: CDR1 SEHNR, CDR2 FQNEAQ (reference sequence). CDR3 protein: CASSLLVPSDEQFF.

The chain employs TRBV27 and TRBJ1-5. This CDR3 has 12 amino acids. CDR1 and CDR2 (germline): MNHEY, SMNVEV (reference sequence). The CDR3 reads CASSPTNQPQHF.

This chain links TRBV14 with TRBJ2-1; lacking DNA, the TRBD1 call made by TCRdb goes unchecked. CDR1 SGHDN and CDR2 FVKESK come from the germline V gene. The CDR3 runs 14 residues. The chain's CDR3 is CASSQEPPRYEQLF.

This chain uses TRBV3-1 with TRBJ2-3. The CDR3 is 13 residues long. Germline CDR1 LGHDT, CDR2 YNNKEL (reference sequence). The CDR3 is CASSPDFTDTQYF.

This chain links TRBV28 with TRBJ2-1; TCRdb's D call, TRBD1, is unchecked because there is no DNA. The germline CDR1 and CDR2 sequences are MDHEN and SYDVKM. The CDR3 covers 16 residues. CDR3 region: CASSSPGGRAFNEQFF.

The rearrangement links TRBV29-1 to TRBJ1-2. This CDR3 has 13 residues. The germline gives CDR1 SQVTM, CDR2 ANQGSEA. CDR3 residues: CSVEDEVDYGYTF. The full variable domain, with the rest looked up from reference TRBV29-1 and TRBJ1-2, is SAVISQKPSRDICQRGTSLTIQCQVDSQVTMMFWYRQQPGQSLTLIATANQGSEATYESGFVIDKFPISRPNLTFSTLTVSNMSPEDSSIYLCSVEDEVDYGYTFGSGTRLTVV.

The J gene is TRBJ2-3, the V gene TRBV7-3; TCRdb calls TRBD1, which cannot be checked without DNA. Germline V gene lookup returns CDR1 SGHTA and CDR2 FQGTGA. CDR3 length: 13 residues. CDR3 amino acids: CASSPDNTDTQYF.

The chain has TRBV4-3 and TRBJ2-3; the TCRdb call, TRBD1, lacks DNA for checking. The germline V gene has CDR1 LGHNA and CDR2 YSLEER. The length of the CDR3 is 14 residues. CDR3 sequence reads: CASSTLGVADTQYF.

The genes are TRBV5-4 and TRBJ2-1; there is no DNA to check the TCRdb D call of TRBD2. CDR1 is SGHNT and CDR2 is YYREEE in the germline V gene (reference sequence). This CDR3 contains 14 residues. CDR3 protein: CASSLGNSRYEQFF.

This sequence joins TRBV5-1 and TRBJ1-1. The germline gives CDR1 SGHRS, CDR2 YFSETQ. CDR3 size: 15 residues. CDR3 region: CASSLGDHLNTEAFF.

The chain carries TRBV10-2 and TRBJ2-7; the TRBD1 assignment by TCRdb is unverifiable without DNA. There are 17 residues in the CDR3. Germline loops: CDR1 WSHSY, CDR2 SAAADI. The CDR3 sequence: CASSESGQGTLWWEQYF.

The chain has TRBV12-3 or TRBV12-4 and TRBJ2-5; the TCRdb call, TRBD1, lacks DNA for checking. The CDR3 contains 16 residues. The CDR3: CASSYSGGAGSETQYF.

The chain links TRBV12-3 or TRBV12-4 to TRBJ2-7; TCRdb indicates TRBD2, and absent DNA this call remains unverified. The CDR3 covers 15 residues. CDR3 sequence reads: CASSWGLAARGEQYF.

This chain uses TRBV13 with TRBJ1-2. Germline V gives CDR1 PRHDT, CDR2 FYEKMQ (reference sequence). There are 13 residues in the CDR3. CDR3 sequence: CASSETQDYGYTF. Variable domain in full (rest from reference TRBV13 and TRBJ1-2): AAGVIQSPRHLIKEKRETATLKCYPIPRHDTVYWYQQGPGQDPQFLISFYEKMQSDKGSIPDRFSAQQFSDYHSELNMSSLELGDSALYFCASSETQDYGYTFGSGTRLTVV.

The V call is TRBV7-9, the J call TRBJ2-7; the TRBD1 assignment by TCRdb is unverifiable without DNA. The V gene's germline CDR1 is SEHNR and CDR2 FQNEAQ (reference sequence). This CDR3 is built from 16 residues. The CDR3 sequence: CASSNINAGLSYEQYF.